This entry describes one T cell receptor beta chain. Its antigen is not identified. The source of the sample is a study of T cell responses to AZD1222 COVID-19 vaccine. Measured with immunoSEQ multiplex PCR; TCRdb has only the in-frame clones, and not every one. The table shows some 79,000 clones, with about three quarters occurring only once. The CDR3 extends over 15 amino acids. V lost 5 bases and J lost 9, with 17 bases in between. Germline V gives CDR1 SEHNR, CDR2 FQNEAQ (reference sequence). Study outcomes and limitations: Receipt of two AZD1222 doses was followed by a rise in Spike-specific TCR breadth and depth. Per reports, nearly half of all spike-specific TCRs target regions that are unmutated in variants. Among the donors, most were white British and more were female, and clonal diversity was possibly underestimated.

This receptor was taken from an adult who received the AZD1222 COVID-19 vaccine. The chain is built from TRBV7-9 and TRBJ1-6; TRBD1 might be the D (6 bases). Specimen: peripheral blood, collected 28 days after the second AZD1222 dose. CDR3 amino acids: CASSPNGDIVSPLHF. The CDR3 bases are TGTGCCAGCAGCCCAAACGGGGACATAGTTTCACCCCTCCACTTT.